Each of the 30 T cell receptor beta chains below was sequenced from the same sample in a study of T-cell reconstitution after alpha-beta-depleted transplantation in children. Library preparation (for TCRbeta) was performed with unique molecular identifiers. TCRdb independently ran MiXCR on the PCR reads; one entry per CDR3 protein. This table holds 400,000 to 450,000 distinct CDR3 sequences, roughly two fifths found once. The sample here was PBMCs, taken before TCRalphabeta/CD19-depleted stem cell transplant. The source of these receptors is a girl aged 2-9 years with aplastic anemia, due to receive a stem cell transplant.

The chain carries TRBV7-8 and TRBJ1-4; TRBD1 is a possible D gene (6 bases). CDR1 and CDR2 from the germline V gene are SGHVS and FQNEAQ. V lost 6 bases and J 10 bases, leaving 21 bases between the germline ends. The CDR3 sequence is 15 residues long. The CDR3 DNA follows: TGTGCCAGCAGACTCTCGGGTGGGGGGGGCGGAAAACTGTTTTTT. Its translation: CASRLSGGGGGKLFF. Drawing the rest from reference TRBV7-8 and TRBJ1-4, the complete variable domain is GAGVSQSPRYKVAKRGQDVALRCDPISGHVSLFWYQQALGQGPEFLTYFQNEAQLDKSGLPSDRFFAERPEGSVSTLKIQRTQQEDSAVYLCASRLSGGGGGKLFFGSGTQLSVL.

The chain employs TRBV20-1 and TRBJ1-2, with a weak D call TRBD1 (5 bases). The CDR3 is made up of 16 amino acids. CDR1 and CDR2 (germline): DFQATT, SNEGSKA (reference sequence). Trimming removed 0 bases at V and 8 bases at J, with 22 bases between. The CDR3 DNA sequence: TGCAGTGCTAGAGATCCGAGTCAGGGACGGACCTACGGCTACACCTTC. Encoded protein: CSARDPSQGRTYGYTF.

This chain links TRBV9 with TRBJ2-7, with D possibly called TRBD1 or TRBD2 (5 bases each). Germline assignment: CDR1 SGDLS and CDR2 YYNGEE. This CDR3 has 15 amino acids. With 3 bases removed from V and 0 bases from J, the gap between germline ends came to 13 bases. The CDR3 DNA sequence: TGTGCCAGCAGCGCCCGCCTCGGGACCTCCTACGAGCAGTACTTC. Protein sequence: CASSARLGTSYEQYF.

This clonotype occurred many times. The chain couples TRBV7-2 to TRBJ2-3; no clear D. Germline CDR1 is SGHTA and CDR2 is FQGNSA. Trimming left V 2 bases short and J 1 base short, with 7 bases between. This CDR3 spans 14 amino acids. The CDR3, as DNA: TGTGCCAGCAGCTTACTCCCCCGCACAGATACGCAGTATTTT. It encodes CASSLLPRTDTQYF.

The CDR3 bases are TGCAGTGCTAGAGATCAACCCCTACTATGGAGGTACACCTTC. It specifies CSARDQPLLWRYTF. This rearrangement joins TRBV20-1 to TRBJ1-2; no reliable D call. The CDR3 totals 14 residues. The V end lost 0 bases, the J end lost 11 bases, and 19 bases lay between the germline ends. Per germline, CDR1 DFQATT and CDR2 SNEGSKA (reference sequence).

The rearrangement links TRBV4-1 to TRBJ2-1; tentative D call: TRBD2 (5 bases). The germline CDR1 and CDR2 sequences are MGHRA and YSYEKL. The CDR3 has 18 residues. Trimming pared 1 base from V and 4 bases from J, leaving 20 bases between. The CDR3 sequence: CASSQVLEVGWTYNEQFF. As DNA, the CDR3 is TGCGCCAGCAGCCAAGTATTGGAGGTCGGCTGGACTTACAATGAGCAGTTCTTC.

The chain carries TRBV5-1 and TRBJ2-5; tentative D call: TRBD1 (6 bases). CDR3 size: 16 residues. V lost 4 bases, J lost 3 bases, and 19 bases lay in between. Looked up from germline, CDR1 is SGHRS and CDR2 is YFSETQ. The CDR3 here is CASSSQTGTLKETQYF. As DNA, the CDR3 is TGCGCCAGCAGCAGCCAAACAGGGACGTTAAAAGAGACCCAGTACTTC.

This clonotype showed up just a few times. The V and J genes are TRBV6-6 and TRBJ2-5; D is unresolved. V was shortened by 8 bases and J by 5 bases, with 12 bases between the two germline ends. CDR1 is MNHNY and CDR2 is SVGAGI in the germline V gene (reference sequence). The CDR3 is made up of 12 amino acids. The CDR3 coding sequence is TGTGCCAGCGCCTACTATGCTGAGACCCAGTACTTC. Its protein product is CASAYYAETQYF.

This rearrangement joins TRBV5-1 to TRBJ2-2; D may be TRBD1 (5 bases). The V and J ends lost 2 bases and 5 bases respectively, with 13 bases between them. The CDR3 has 15 residues. Germline values: CDR1 SGHRS, CDR2 YFSETQ. This CDR3 reads CASSFPQGSTGELFF. The CDR3 DNA reads as TGCGCCAGCAGCTTCCCGCAGGGAAGTACCGGGGAGCTGTTTTTT.

The chain recombines TRBV6-6 with TRBJ2-7, with D maybe TRBD2 (5 bases). Trimming stripped 11 bases from V and 7 bases from J, with 18 bases between. Germline CDR1 and CDR2: MNHNY and SVGAGI (reference sequence). The CDR3 consists of 12 residues. The DNA of the CDR3 is TGTGCCGGAAGCGGTCTCCTAGGTGAGCAGTACTTC. Translation gives CAGSGLLGEQYF.

This clonotype showed up just a few times. The chain carries TRBV29-1 and TRBJ2-5; 9 nucleotides match TRBD1. Germline V gene lookup returns CDR1 SQVTM and CDR2 ANQGSEA. J gave up 4 bases and V 7 bases, and 7 bases lay outside the gene matches. The CDR3 has 13 residues. CDR3 sequence reads: CSAVDRGRETQYF. CDR3 nucleotides: TGCAGCGCCGTGGACAGGGGCAGAGAGACCCAGTACTTC.

This chain joins TRBV20-1 and TRBJ1-2; TRBD1 might be the D (5 bases). V was cut by 5 bases and J by 4 bases, with 23 bases left in between. The CDR3 sequence is 16 residues long. Per germline, CDR1 DFQATT and CDR2 SNEGSKA (reference sequence). The CDR3 DNA is TGCAGTGCTGGTGGCGCGCAGGGACGATGGGGCTATGGCTACACCTTC. Protein: CSAGGAQGRWGYGYTF.

V is TRBV4-2 and J is TRBJ2-5; TRBD2 is a possible D gene (6 bases). Trimming removed 0 bases at V and 0 bases at J, with 8 bases between. The germline CDR1 and CDR2 sequences are LGHNA and YNFKEQ. The CDR3 length is 15 residues. The CDR3 protein is CASSQDRTNQETQYF. The DNA of the CDR3 is TGTGCCAGCAGCCAAGATAGGACTAACCAAGAGACCCAGTACTTC.

This clonotype came up once. This rearrangement joins TRBV27 to TRBJ1-2; D uncertain. The CDR3 is 12 residues long. Germline values: CDR1 MNHEY, CDR2 SMNVEV (reference sequence). Trimming took 3 bases from V and 10 from J, leaving 12 bases between them. The CDR3 protein is CASSFWGNAYTF. In DNA, the CDR3 is TGTGCCAGCAGTTTCTGGGGAAATGCCTACACCTTC.

This clonotype was seen more than once but under ten times. The junction differs from germline at one of its ends, possibly a read error. The chain employs TRBV7-7 and TRBJ1-3; D is undetermined. Germline V gives CDR1 SSHAT, CDR2 FNYEAQ (reference sequence). The CDR3 has 13 residues. In nucleotides, the CDR3 is TGTGCTAGCAGCCAAACCCCAGGAAACACCATATATTTT. It specifies CASSQTPGNTIYF.

This clonotype was seen repeatedly, ten times or more. The gene calls are TRBV10-3 and TRBJ2-7; TRBD1 is a possible D gene (6 bases). Trimming left V 3 bases short and J 0 bases short, with 18 bases between. CDR1 is ENHRY, CDR2 SYGVKD, per germline. The CDR3 contains 17 residues. CDR3 sequence reads: CAISDLPQGPFSYEQYF. The CDR3 bases are TGTGCCATCAGTGACCTCCCACAGGGTCCCTTCTCCTACGAGCAGTACTTC.

There are a few counts of this clonotype. The rearrangement uses TRBV15 and TRBJ2-7; no clear D gene. The V end lost 1 base, the J end lost 6 bases, and 10 bases lay between the germline ends. Germline CDR1 is LNHNV and CDR2 is YYDKDF (reference sequence). The CDR3 length is 13 residues. Here the CDR3 DNA reads TGTGCCACCAGCAGAGTCAGTGGTGGCGAGCAGTACTTC. Residues: CATSRVSGGEQYF.

This clonotype was counted ten times or more. The genes are TRBV12-3 or TRBV12-4 and TRBJ1-2; 9 bases fit TRBD1. CDR3 length equals 14 residues. J gave up 2 bases and V 6 bases, and 4 bases lay outside the gene matches. The CDR3 DNA reads as TGTGCCAGCAGCCAAGGGACAGGGAACTATGGCTACACCTTC. Translating it yields CASSQGTGNYGYTF.

The gene calls are TRBV30 and TRBJ2-3, with TRBD1 as a possible D gene (6 bases). The germline V and J ends were trimmed by 1 base and 0 bases, with 11 bases remaining between them. In germline, CDR1 is GTSNPN, CDR2 SVGIG (reference sequence). The CDR3 covers 15 residues. The CDR3 region is CAWSEQGLSTDTQYF. The CDR3 coding sequence is TGTGCCTGGAGTGAACAGGGTCTTAGCACAGATACGCAGTATTTT. Full variable domain (remainder filled in from reference TRBV30 and TRBJ2-3): SQTIHQWPATLVQPVGSPLSLECTVEGTSNPNLYWYRQAAGRGLQLLFYSVGIGQISSEVPQNLSASRPQDRQFILSSKKLLLSDSGFYLCAWSEQGLSTDTQYFGPGTRLTVL.

This clonotype was observed a handful of times. The gene calls are TRBV7-2 and TRBJ2-4; 15 nucleotides match TRBD2. CDR1 is SGHTA, CDR2 FQGNSA, per germline. The junction had 6 bases not matched to a gene; V was cut back by 3 bases and J by 3 bases. There are 18 residues in the CDR3. The DNA of the CDR3 is TGTGCCAGCAGCTTCGGACTAGCGGGAGGGAGAGGCAAAAACATTCAGTACTTC. It encodes CASSFGLAGGRGKNIQYF.

This clonotype has ten or more counts. J is TRBJ2-1 and V is TRBV6-1; 10 positions match TRBD2. With V trimmed by 5 bases and J by 6 bases, 7 bases remained unmatched. Germline CDR1 is MNHNS and CDR2 is SASEGT. This CDR3 has 15 amino acids. CDR3 sequence reads: CASSPSSGRSNEQFF. The CDR3 DNA is TGTGCCAGCAGTCCATCTAGCGGGAGAAGCAATGAGCAGTTCTTC.

This clonotype was found many times. The chain has TRBV15 and TRBJ2-3, with 10 positions matching TRBD2. After removal of 1 base from V and 6 bases from J, the junction contained 7 bases not matched to a gene. Germline-derived CDR1 and CDR2 are LNHNV and YYDKDF (reference sequence). CDR3 length equals 16 residues. Here the CDR3 reads CATSRAQAGGGDTQYF. CDR3 coding DNA: TGTGCCACCAGCAGAGCTCAAGCGGGAGGGGGCGATACGCAGTATTTT. Filled out from reference TRBV15 and TRBJ2-3, the complete variable domain reads DAMVIQNPRYQVTQFGKPVTLSCSQTLNHNVMYWYQQKSSQAPKLLFHYYDKDFNNEADTPDNFQSRRPNTSFCFLDIRSPGLGDTAMYLCATSRAQAGGGDTQYFGPGTRLTVL.

This clonotype appeared a few times. Sequence at one end of the junction differs from germline and may be a read error. The V call is TRBV7-7, the J call TRBJ2-2, with TRBD2 matching over 10 bases. Germline lookup yields CDR1 SSHAT and CDR2 FNYEAQ (reference sequence). CDR3 length equals 14 residues. The CDR3 sequence is CASSPTSGTGELFF. The CDR3 nucleotides read TGTGCTAGCAGCCCTACTAGCGGGACGGGGGAGCTGTTTTTT.

This clonotype was detected ten times or more. The rearrangement uses TRBV5-1 and TRBJ1-3; no clear D. This CDR3 has 15 residues. Deletions cut 0 bases from V and 0 bases from J, with 7 bases between. Per germline, CDR1 SGHRS and CDR2 YFSETQ. CDR3 loop: CASSLDGYSGNTIYF. The CDR3 DNA reads TGCGCCAGCAGCTTGGATGGGTACTCTGGAAACACCATATATTTT.

The J gene is TRBJ2-1, the V gene TRBV29-1; D remains ambiguous. Germline CDR1 is SQVTM and CDR2 is ANQGSEA. The CDR3 sequence is 13 residues long. With 4 bases removed from V and 6 bases from J, the gap between germline ends came to 13 bases. In DNA form, the CDR3 reads TGCAGCGTTGGGCCCTCGATGGGCAATGAGCAGTTCTTC. Protein product: CSVGPSMGNEQFF.

The J gene is TRBJ2-3, the V gene TRBV20-1; D remains unclear. Germline CDR1 DFQATT, CDR2 SNEGSKA (reference sequence). The CDR3 runs 13 residues. The ends were cut back, 6 bases at V and 3 bases at J, with 13 bases in the middle. CDR3 region: CSATTPPTDTQYF. CDR3 bases: TGCAGTGCCACCACCCCACCTACAGATACGCAGTATTTT.

The chain is built from TRBV7-2 and TRBJ1-1; D gene unclear. CDR1 is SGHTA, CDR2 FQGNSA, per germline. Trimming shortened V by 2 bases and J by 1 base, and 14 bases separated the two germline ends. CDR3 length equals 16 residues. CDR3 DNA sequence: TGTGCCAGCAGCTTATTTATCGGGGTCCCGAACACTGAAGCTTTCTTT. It translates to CASSLFIGVPNTEAFF.

CDR3 protein: CSAPQGAKLFF. For the CDR3, the DNA is TGCAGTGCTCCCCAGGGAGCTAAACTGTTTTTT. The chain recombines TRBV20-1 with TRBJ1-4, with D tentatively TRBD1 (5 bases). Trimming shortened V by 5 bases and J by 11 bases, and 12 bases separated the two germline ends. The length of the CDR3 is 11 residues. Germline CDR1 and CDR2: DFQATT and SNEGSKA (reference sequence).

This clonotype was seen repeatedly, ten times or more. The gene calls are TRBV5-1 and TRBJ2-3; D is possibly TRBD2 (6 bases). The CDR3 runs to 13 residues. Per the germline V gene, CDR1 is SGHRS and CDR2 is YFSETQ. The ends were cut back, 4 bases at V and 5 bases at J, with 11 bases in the middle. Here the CDR3 DNA reads TGCGCCAGCAGCCGGGGAGGAGGAGATACGCAGTATTTT. Its translation is CASSRGGGDTQYF. The entire variable domain, with the rest obtained from reference TRBV5-1 and TRBJ2-3, is as follows: KAGVTQTPRYLIKTRGQQVTLSCSPISGHRSVSWYQQTPGQGLQFLFEYFSETQRNKGNFPGRFSGRQFSNSRSEMNVSTLELGDSALYLCASSRGGGDTQYFGPGTRLTVL.

This chain joins TRBV7-9 and TRBJ1-3; tentative D call: TRBD1 (5 bases). Per germline, CDR1 SEHNR and CDR2 FQNEAQ (reference sequence). CDR3 length: 15 residues. With 6 bases removed from V and 0 bases from J, the gap between germline ends came to 12 bases. The CDR3 loop reads CASRLGTASGNTIYF. The CDR3, as DNA: TGTGCCAGCAGGCTCGGGACGGCCTCTGGAAACACCATATATTTT. Full variable domain (missing parts from reference TRBV7-9 and TRBJ1-3): DTGVSQNPRHKITKRGQNVTFRCDPISEHNRLYWYRQTLGQGPEFLTYFQNEAQLEKSRLLSDRFSAERPKGSFSTLEIQRTEQGDSAMYLCASRLGTASGNTIYFGEGSWLTVV.